This T cell receptor (beta chain) derives from a study of glioma-infiltrating T cells after dendritic cell vaccination. Trimming left V 7 bases short and J 7 bases short, with 15 bases between. CDR1 is SGDLS and CDR2 is YYNGEE in the germline V gene. The CDR3 loop spans 14 amino acids. The immunoSEQ assay amplified TCRB CDR3 from up to 2 ug DNA. Amplification used 60 V beta primers and 13 J beta primers. Produced via immunoSEQ multiplex PCR; TCRdb's table is partial and in-frame only. This table holds fewer than 95,000 clones, 85% found once. This clone was detected only a few times. Time point meaning: after dendritic cell vaccination, including at tumor progression/relapse.

Sequenced material: blood, taken after dendritic cell vaccination. This receptor was obtained from a human donor with glioblastoma. V is TRBV9 and J is TRBJ1-6; D is perhaps TRBD1 (5 bases). The CDR3 coding sequence is TGTGCCAGCGGTGATGGGGGGTTCAATTCACCCCTCCACTTT. Translated, it gives CASGDGGFNSPLHF.